These 8 T cell receptor beta chains were all obtained from the same sample, sequenced in a study of OX40 agonist ivuxolimab in advanced cancers. The table came from immunoSEQ multiplex PCR; TCRdb's copy has only in-frame clones and leaves some out. This repertoire shows more than 60,000 clones, around 86% found once; its top ten account for roughly 3.3%. Sequenced here: CD4+ or CD8+ T cells sorted from blood, sampled in a trial of the OX40 agonist ivuxolimab. The receptors were sampled from an adult with an advanced solid tumor such as melanoma, head and neck, liver or kidney cancer.

The rearrangement joins TRBV11-3 to TRBJ2-2; possible D gene TRBD2, 5 bases. Per germline, CDR1 SGHNT and CDR2 YENEEA. Trimming removed 1 base at V and 5 bases at J, with 14 bases between. The CDR3 is 16 residues long. The CDR3 sequence: CASSLGEGFGTGELFF. The CDR3 region has the DNA TGTGCCAGCAGCTTAGGCGAGGGATTCGGAACCGGGGAGCTGTTTTTT.

The V and J genes are TRBV5-6 and TRBJ1-5; no clear D gene. Germline V CDR1 and CDR2: SGHDT, YYEEEE. Trimming left V 4 bases short and J 0 bases short, with 11 bases between. The CDR3 loop spans 15 amino acids. In nucleotides, the CDR3 is TGTGCCAGCAGCCTGTATTCGGCTAGCAATCAGCCCCAGCATTTT. The encoded protein is CASSLYSASNQPQHF.

The rearrangement joins TRBV14 to TRBJ2-5; tentatively, D is TRBD1 (6 bases). Germline values: CDR1 SGHDN, CDR2 FVKESK. Trimming stripped 1 base from V and 7 bases from J, with 19 bases between. This CDR3 region has 16 residues. This CDR3 is CASSQVPPGHGGTQYF. DNA of the CDR3: TGTGCCAGCAGCCAAGTACCTCCGGGACATGGGGGGACCCAGTACTTC.

This clone has a single count. The DNA for the CDR3 is TGTGCCAGCAGTTCCCCATACAGGGCCGCCGGGGAGCTGTTTTTT. Protein: CASSSPYRAAGELFF. The rearrangement uses TRBV6-5 and TRBJ2-2, with a possible D match to TRBD1 (6 bases). The CDR3 contains 15 residues. In germline, CDR1 is MNHEY, CDR2 SVGAGI. V was trimmed by 4 bases and J by 6 bases, leaving 15 bases between them.

The count of this clone is one. The rearrangement joins TRBV6-5 to TRBJ2-7; TRBD2 matches 12 bases. CDR1 is MNHEY and CDR2 is SVGAGI in the germline V gene. The CDR3 runs 15 residues. With V trimmed by 4 bases and J by 3 bases, 4 bases remained unmatched. CDR3 residues: CASSSGLAGSYEQYF. The DNA of the CDR3 is TGTGCCAGCAGTTCCGGACTAGCGGGAAGCTACGAGCAGTACTTC.

The chain couples TRBV6-5 to TRBJ2-5; maybe TRBD1 (5 bases). There are 16 residues in the CDR3. V was clipped by 0 bases and J by 1 base, with 12 bases between them. Germline values: CDR1 MNHEY, CDR2 SVGAGI. The DNA of the CDR3 is TGTGCCAGCAGTTACTCTTGGACGACAGCCCAAGAGACCCAGTACTTC. Amino acids: CASSYSWTTAQETQYF.

This rearrangement joins TRBV10-3 to TRBJ2-2; D may be TRBD1 (6 bases). Trimming pared 4 bases from V and 1 base from J, leaving 7 bases between. CDR3 size: 14 residues. Germline CDR1 reads ENHRY; CDR2 reads SYGVKD. The CDR3 sequence: CAISVQGNTGELFF. In DNA form, the CDR3 reads TGTGCCATCAGTGTACAGGGGAACACCGGGGAGCTGTTTTTT.

CDR3 nucleotide sequence: TGTGCCAGTAGTATAGAGGGGCTGGGAAATTCACCCCTCCACTTT. Amino acid sequence: CASSIEGLGNSPLHF. The chain is built from TRBV19 and TRBJ1-6; D perhaps matches TRBD1 (5 bases). Germline V gene data show CDR1 as LNHDA and CDR2 as SQIVND (reference sequence). V was clipped by 0 bases and J by 7 bases, with 10 bases between them. The CDR3 is 15 residues long.